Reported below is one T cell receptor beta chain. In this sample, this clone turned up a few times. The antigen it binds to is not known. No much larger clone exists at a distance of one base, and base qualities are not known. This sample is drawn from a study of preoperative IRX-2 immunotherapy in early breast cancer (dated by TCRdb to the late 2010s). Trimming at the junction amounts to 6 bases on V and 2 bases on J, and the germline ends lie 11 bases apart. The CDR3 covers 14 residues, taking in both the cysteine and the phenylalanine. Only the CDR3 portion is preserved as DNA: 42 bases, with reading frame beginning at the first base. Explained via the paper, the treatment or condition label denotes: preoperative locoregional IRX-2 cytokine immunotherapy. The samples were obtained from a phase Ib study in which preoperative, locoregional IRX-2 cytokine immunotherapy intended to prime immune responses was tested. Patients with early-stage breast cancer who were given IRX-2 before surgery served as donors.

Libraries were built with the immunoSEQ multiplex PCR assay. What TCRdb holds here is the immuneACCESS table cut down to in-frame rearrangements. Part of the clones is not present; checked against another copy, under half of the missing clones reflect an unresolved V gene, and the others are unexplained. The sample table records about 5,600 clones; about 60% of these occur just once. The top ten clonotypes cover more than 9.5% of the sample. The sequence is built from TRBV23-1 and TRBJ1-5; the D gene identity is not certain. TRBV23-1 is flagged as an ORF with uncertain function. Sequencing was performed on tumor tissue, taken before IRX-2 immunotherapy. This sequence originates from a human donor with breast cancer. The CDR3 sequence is CASSPKWGNQPQHF. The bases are TGCGCCAGCAGCCCCAAGTGGGGCAATCAGCCCCAGCATTTT.